The 25 T cell receptor beta chains reported below all come from one sample, sequenced in a study of cytomegalovirus exposure and HLA in healthy donors. The repertoire was sequenced with immunoSEQ multiplex PCR; TCRdb's copy has only in-frame clones and lacks some. The sample includes roughly 330,000 clones, 75% to 90% of them seen just once. Specimen: PBMCs. The receptor source for this set is a woman in her 30s in good health and CMV-seropositive.

The V call is TRBV4-2, the J call TRBJ2-7; D gene uncertain. Germline V gene lookup returns CDR1 LGHNA and CDR2 YNFKEQ. V was cut by 6 bases and J by 3 bases, with 15 bases left in between. The CDR3 runs 14 residues. Here the CDR3 DNA reads TGTGCCAGCAGTTCTAAGCTACTCAACTACGAGCAGTACTTC. Residues: CASSSKLLNYEQYF.

The chain couples TRBV6-4 to TRBJ2-1, with 7 bases identical to TRBD2. Unmatched junction bases numbered 6, after V lost 3 bases and J lost 13 bases. Germline V gene lookup returns CDR1 MRHNA and CDR2 SNTAGT. The CDR3 has 12 amino acids. The CDR3 loop reads CASSETGTIQFF. CDR3 coding DNA: TGTGCCAGCAGTGAGACCGGGACTATACAGTTCTTC.

This chain connects TRBV5-4 to TRBJ2-7; TRBD1 agrees at 9 bases. The CDR3 length is 14 residues. Germline-derived CDR1 and CDR2 are SGHNT and YYREEE (reference sequence). With V trimmed by 1 base and J by 4 bases, 3 bases remained unmatched. Here the CDR3 DNA reads TGTGCCAGCAGCTTGAACAGGGGGCGTTACGAGCAGTACTTC. Translated, it gives CASSLNRGRYEQYF. Based on the CDR3 plus reference TRBV5-4 and TRBJ2-7, the full variable domain is ETGVTQSPTHLIKTRGQQVTLRCSSQSGHNTVSWYQQALGQGPQFIFQYYREEENGRGNFPPRFSGLQFPNYSSELNVNALELDDSALYLCASSLNRGRYEQYFGPGTRLTVT.

The chain uses TRBV7-7 and TRBJ2-1, with 7 bases lining up with TRBD2. The junction had 5 bases not matched to a gene; V was cut back by 3 bases and J by 9 bases. CDR3 length: 13 residues. From germline, CDR1 is SSHAT and CDR2 FNYEAQ (reference sequence). The CDR3 loop is CASSLSREGEQFF. CDR3 sequence (DNA): TGTGCCAGCAGCTTGTCCAGGGAGGGTGAGCAGTTCTTC. The full variable domain, with the rest looked up from reference TRBV7-7 and TRBJ2-1, is GAGVSQSPRYKVTKRGQDVTLRCDPISSHATLYWYQQALGQGPEFLTYFNYEAQPDKSGLPSDRFSAERPEGSISTLTIQRTEQRDSAMYRCASSLSREGEQFFGPGTRLTVL.

The rearrangement joins TRBV6-4 to TRBJ2-1; 10 bases agree with TRBD1. V dropped 8 bases and J dropped 8; count of bases not matched to a gene: 18. From germline, CDR1 is MRHNA and CDR2 SNTAGT. The length of the CDR3 is 17 residues. This CDR3 reads CASLRTGGRVLTDEQFF. CDR3 nucleotides: TGTGCCAGCCTGCGGACAGGGGGGCGCGTGCTCACCGATGAGCAGTTCTTC.

The chain employs TRBV2 and TRBJ1-4, with D possibly being TRBD1 (6 bases). The ends were cut back, 5 bases at V and 6 bases at J, with 13 bases in the middle. CDR1 is SNHLY and CDR2 is FYNNEI in the germline V gene. The CDR3 extends over 14 amino acids. CDR3 in amino acids: CASSSGTIYEKLFF. CDR3 bases: TGTGCCAGCAGTTCCGGGACAATTTATGAAAAACTGTTTTTT.

J is TRBJ2-7 and V is TRBV5-4, with TRBD2 matching over 9 bases. The CDR3 length is 13 residues. The germline V gene has CDR1 SGHNT and CDR2 YYREEE (reference sequence). V shed 0 bases and J 6 bases; nucleotides not matched to a gene: 1. CDR3 residues: CASSLGLAAEQYF. In DNA, the CDR3 is TGTGCCAGCAGCTTGGGACTAGCGGCCGAGCAGTACTTC.

The chain recombines TRBV5-1 with TRBJ2-7, with D perhaps being TRBD1 or TRBD2 (5 bases each). Trimming stripped 3 bases from V and 1 base from J, with 5 bases between. Germline loops: CDR1 SGHRS, CDR2 YFSETQ. The CDR3 has 12 amino acids. The CDR3 reads CASSWGSYEQYF. CDR3 coding DNA: TGCGCCAGCAGCTGGGGGTCCTACGAGCAGTACTTC.

In its sample, this clone was seen a few times. This rearrangement joins TRBV18 to TRBJ2-7; no reliable D call. V lost 2 bases and J 0 bases, leaving 11 bases between the germline ends. This CDR3 has 15 residues. The germline V gene encodes CDR1 KGHSH and CDR2 LQKENI. CDR3: CASSPTVANSYEQYF. CDR3 in DNA: TGTGCCAGCTCACCAACGGTTGCAAACTCCTACGAGCAGTACTTC.

The rearrangement links TRBV4-3 to TRBJ2-7; D might be TRBD1 (6 bases). CDR3 size: 15 residues. Trimming pared 1 base from V and 4 bases from J, leaving 14 bases between. The germline gives CDR1 LGHNA, CDR2 YSLEER. CDR3 in amino acids: CASSQGLQGGYEQYF. DNA for the CDR3: TGCGCCAGCAGCCAAGGTCTACAGGGCGGTTACGAGCAGTACTTC.

The rearrangement links TRBV6-1 to TRBJ2-1; D is uncertain. V gave up 6 bases and J gave up 7 bases, with 7 bases separating them. The CDR3 is made up of 11 amino acids. The germline V gene has CDR1 MNHNS and CDR2 SASEGT. The CDR3 spells CASSQANEQFF. The DNA for the CDR3 is TGTGCCAGCAGCCAGGCTAATGAGCAGTTCTTC.

This rearrangement joins TRBV5-1 to TRBJ1-3, with D hard to call. This CDR3 spans 12 amino acids. V was cut by 2 bases and J by 4 bases, with 4 bases left in between. Germline V lookup: CDR1 SGHRS, CDR2 YFSETQ. CDR3 in amino acids: CASSFEGNTIYF. The CDR3 DNA follows: TGCGCCAGCAGCTTTGAAGGAAACACCATATATTTT.

V gene TRBV2 combines with J gene TRBJ2-5; D may be TRBD2 (6 bases). V was cut by 2 bases and J by 5 bases, with 18 bases left in between. The CDR3 spans 16 residues. The germline gives CDR1 SNHLY, CDR2 FYNNEI. CDR3 region: CASSETPSAGRETQYF. The CDR3 nucleotides read TGTGCCAGCAGTGAAACTCCAAGCGCGGGACGGGAGACCCAGTACTTC.

A note on this clone: This CDR3 is also generated by other DNA sequences in the sample. The chain employs TRBV5-1 and TRBJ2-7, with D uncertain. CDR1 is SGHRS and CDR2 is YFSETQ in the germline V gene. The CDR3 totals 12 residues. Trimming stripped 2 bases from V and 4 bases from J, with 7 bases between. CDR3: CASSLGDYEQYF. Written as DNA, the CDR3 is TGCGCCAGCAGCTTAGGCGATTACGAGCAGTACTTC.

The chain combines TRBV11-2 with TRBJ2-5, with D perhaps matching TRBD1 or TRBD2 (5 bases each). Germline V gene data show CDR1 as SGHAT and CDR2 as FQNNGV. V dropped 5 bases and J dropped 5 bases, with 18 bases sitting between them. The CDR3 has 15 amino acids. The CDR3 nucleotides read TGTGCCAGCAGCCCCGGCATGGGGGTGGTCGAGACCCAGTACTTC. It translates to CASSPGMGVVETQYF.

The chain has TRBV7-8 and TRBJ2-1, with D possibly called TRBD1 or TRBD2 (5 bases each). V lost 5 bases to trimming and J lost 3 bases, with 14 bases between them. Germline CDR1 SGHVS, CDR2 FQNEAQ. CDR3 length: 15 residues. The CDR3 DNA follows: TGTGCCAGCAGCCTTCAGGGTGGACTCTACAATGAGCAGTTCTTC. Residues: CASSLQGGLYNEQFF. The full variable domain, with the rest looked up from reference TRBV7-8 and TRBJ2-1, is GAGVSQSPRYKVAKRGQDVALRCDPISGHVSLFWYQQALGQGPEFLTYFQNEAQLDKSGLPSDRFFAERPEGSVSTLKIQRTQQEDSAVYLCASSLQGGLYNEQFFGPGTRLTVL.

The gene calls are TRBV14 and TRBJ1-6, with D maybe TRBD1 (5 bases). Germline CDR1 and CDR2: SGHDN and FVKESK. Trimming took 3 bases from V and 10 from J, leaving 10 bases between them. The CDR3 extends over 13 amino acids. CDR3 sequence reads: CASSQTDGSPLHF. In nucleotides, the CDR3 is TGTGCCAGCAGCCAGACAGACGGGTCACCCCTCCACTTT.

The chain has TRBV29-1 and TRBJ1-1; the D is unclear. The CDR3 has 13 amino acids. Trimming pared 4 bases from V and 4 bases from J, leaving 13 bases between. Germline CDR1 SQVTM, CDR2 ANQGSEA. This CDR3 is CSVGVAPSTEAFF. Written as DNA, the CDR3 is TGCAGCGTTGGCGTCGCCCCGAGCACTGAAGCTTTCTTT.

This clone was recorded only once. This chain joins TRBV9 and TRBJ2-7, with D perhaps matching TRBD1 or TRBD2 (5 bases each). This CDR3 comprises 14 residues. Germline V gene data show CDR1 as SGDLS and CDR2 as YYNGEE. Trimming pared 3 bases from V and 6 bases from J, leaving 16 bases between. The DNA for the CDR3 is TGTGCCAGCAGCGGCCGGGACGCTGGACGCGAGCAGTACTTC. Translation: CASSGRDAGREQYF.

This clone was seen only once. At one end the junction does not follow the germline gene, possibly because of a read error. The chain recombines TRBV6-1 with TRBJ1-5; D is unresolved. In germline, CDR1 is MNHNS, CDR2 SASEGT. The CDR3 loop spans 13 amino acids. CDR3 DNA: TGTGCAAGCAAGGCGCCGAGTGGTCAGCCCCAGCATTTT. Protein sequence: CASKAPSGQPQHF.

V is TRBV7-6 and J is TRBJ1-1, with 7 bases that match TRBD1. Germline V gives CDR1 SGHVS, CDR2 FNYEAQ. The CDR3 has 16 residues. Unmatched junction bases numbered 9, after V lost 3 bases and J lost 2 bases. CDR3 bases: TGTGCCAGCAGCTTGGGACAGTCGGTGGGAAACACTGAAGCTTTCTTT. This encodes CASSLGQSVGNTEAFF.

The chain has TRBV25-1 and TRBJ2-3; TRBD1 matches 9 bases. The CDR3 sequence is 16 residues long. V lost 2 bases and J lost 10; bases outside the gene matches: 13. The V gene's germline CDR1 is MGHDK and CDR2 SYGVNS. The CDR3 reads CASSERRDRAPYPQYF. The CDR3 region has the DNA TGTGCCAGCAGTGAACGCCGGGACAGGGCCCCATACCCGCAGTATTTT. Looking up the rest from reference TRBV25-1 and TRBJ2-3 gives the full variable domain: EADIYQTPRYLVIGTGKKITLECSQTMGHDKMYWYQQDPGMELHLIHYSYGVNSTEKGDLSSESTVSRIRTEHFPLTLESARPSHTSQYLCASSERRDRAPYPQYFGPGTRLTVL.

The chain is built from TRBV27 and TRBJ2-7; tentative D call: TRBD1 (5 bases). The CDR3 is made up of 13 amino acids. Trimming stripped 7 bases from V and 3 bases from J, with 13 bases between. Germline CDR1 reads MNHEY; CDR2 reads SMNVEV (reference sequence). Here the CDR3 DNA reads TGTGCCAGCACGGAGCTGGGGCACTACGAGCAGTACTTC. Encoded protein: CASTELGHYEQYF.

This CDR3 reads CAWSLARRETQYF. The CDR3 coding sequence is TGTGCCTGGAGTCTAGCTCGGCGGGAGACCCAGTACTTC. The V and J genes are TRBV30 and TRBJ2-5; D perhaps matches TRBD2 (5 bases). V was trimmed by 2 bases and J by 5 bases, leaving 12 bases between them. Germline V gene sequence: CDR1 GTSNPN, CDR2 SVGIG (reference sequence). This CDR3 is built from 13 residues.

The gene calls are TRBV7-2 and TRBJ1-1; maybe TRBD1 (5 bases). The CDR3 consists of 16 residues. Germline V gives CDR1 SGHTA, CDR2 FQGNSA. The ends were cut back, 1 base at V and 4 bases at J, with 16 bases in the middle. CDR3 DNA: TGTGCCAGCAGCTTAGTCCCAGGGTTAGAGGGCACTGAAGCTTTCTTT. Amino acid sequence: CASSLVPGLEGTEAFF.